The sample holds a few counts of the clone carrying this T cell receptor (beta chain). At the DNA level, this CDR3 is encoded by other sequences in the same sample as well. This sample was taken from a study of shared clonotypes between healthy human individuals. Per germline, CDR1 SNHLY and CDR2 FYNNEI. The J segment lost 3 bases and the V segment lost 2 bases, leaving 5 bases of the junction unmatched. The CDR3 length is 16 residues. Original processing methods: Filtering differed since immunoSEQ provided only junctions, with no quality scores. Produced via immunoSEQ multiplex PCR; TCRdb's table is partial and in-frame only. That table supplies the V and J calls and clone size; D and trimming were determined from the DNA. The data hold about 490,000 clones, with 79% observed a single time.

The sequenced material came from PBMCs. The rearrangement uses TRBV2 and TRBJ1-4, with 8 bases lining up with TRBD1. The clonotype was recovered from a woman in her thirties or forties in good health. Some clones in this sample may be carry-over from other donors' samples. CDR3 coding DNA: TGTGCCAGCAGTGAACGATCGACAGGGGCTAATGAAAAACTGTTTTTT. Translating it yields CASSERSTGANEKLFF.